These T cell receptor beta chains were read from a single sample in a study of T cells after yellow fever vaccination. TCRdb reprocessed the 5' RACE reads with MiXCR, giving one entry per CDR3 protein. The data hold 450,000 to 650,000 distinct CDR3 sequences, with 21% observed a single time. The sequences come from PBMCs, collected roughly 20 days after the first yellow fever vaccination. The receptor set was obtained from a young man who received the YFV17D yellow fever vaccine. Each CDR3 is given with its conserved first and last residue. The D gene is left open where the match is weak. Part of the rows lack a size; the others show once, few, many or a class for expanded clones.

>TRBJ2-4|TRBV5-4|NA|few
CASSSDGPLAKNIQYF
TGTGCCAGCAGCTCTGATGGTCCCTTAGCCAAAAACATTCAGTACTTC
>TRBJ2-1|TRBV12-3/TRBV12-4|NA|NA
CATARANYNEQFF
TGTGCCACCGCGAGGGCCAACTACAATGAGCAGTTCTTC
>TRBJ2-2|TRBV6-2/TRBV6-3|NA|NA
CASSSGFTGELFF
TGTGCCAGCAGTAGCGGGTTCACCGGGGAGCTGTTTTTT
>TRBJ2-7|TRBV9|TRBD1|NA
CASSVDGTGPREQYF
TGTGCCAGCAGCGTAGACGGGACAGGGCCTCGCGAGCAGTACTTC
>TRBJ2-5|TRBV7-2|NA|NA
CASSLYPLAALRETQYF
TGTGCCAGCAGCTTATACCCCCTTGCGGCCCTCCGGGAGACCCAGTACTTC
>TRBJ2-1|TRBV7-9|NA|NA
CASSSGTTGTEDNEQFF
TGTGCCAGCAGCAGCGGGACGACAGGGACAGAGGACAATGAGCAGTTCTTC
>TRBJ2-3|TRBV5-1|NA|NA
CASSLWQGDTDTQYF
TGCGCCAGCAGCTTGTGGCAGGGTGACACAGATACGCAGTATTTT
>TRBJ1-1|TRBV5-1|NA|many
CASSLTGINTEAFF
TGCGCCAGCAGCTTGACGGGGATAAACACTGAAGCTTTCTTT
>TRBJ1-5|TRBV28|NA|few
CASSLAGYTQPQHF
TGTGCCAGCAGTTTAGCAGGGTATACACAGCCCCAGCATTTT
>TRBJ2-3|TRBV29-1|NA|once
CSVSPASTDTQYF
TGCAGCGTTAGTCCAGCTAGCACAGATACGCAGTATTTT
>TRBJ2-2|TRBV11-2|NA|few
CASSFPMAGPIVAGELFF
TGTGCCAGCAGCTTTCCGATGGCAGGCCCTATTGTTGCCGGGGAGCTGTTTTTT
>TRBJ2-1|TRBV5-6|NA|few
CASSLEQVVNEQFF
TGTGCCAGCAGCTTGGAACAGGTGGTCAATGAGCAGTTCTTC